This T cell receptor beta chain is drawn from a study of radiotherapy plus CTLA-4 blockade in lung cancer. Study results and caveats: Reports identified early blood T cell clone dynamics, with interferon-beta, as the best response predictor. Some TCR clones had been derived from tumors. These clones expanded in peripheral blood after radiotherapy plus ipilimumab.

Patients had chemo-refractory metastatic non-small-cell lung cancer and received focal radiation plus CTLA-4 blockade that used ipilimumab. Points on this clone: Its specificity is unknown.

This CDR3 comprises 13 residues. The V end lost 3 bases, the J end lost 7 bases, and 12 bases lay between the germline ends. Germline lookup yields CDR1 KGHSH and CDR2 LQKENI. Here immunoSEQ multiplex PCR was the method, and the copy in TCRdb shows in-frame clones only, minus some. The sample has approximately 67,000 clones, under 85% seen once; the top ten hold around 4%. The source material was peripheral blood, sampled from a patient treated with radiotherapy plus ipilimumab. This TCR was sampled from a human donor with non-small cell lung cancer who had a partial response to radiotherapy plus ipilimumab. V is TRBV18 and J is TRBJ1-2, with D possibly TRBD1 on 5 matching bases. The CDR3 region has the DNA TGTGCCAGCTCACCGTCAGGGTCCGGTGGCTACACCTTC. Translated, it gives CASSPSGSGGYTF.